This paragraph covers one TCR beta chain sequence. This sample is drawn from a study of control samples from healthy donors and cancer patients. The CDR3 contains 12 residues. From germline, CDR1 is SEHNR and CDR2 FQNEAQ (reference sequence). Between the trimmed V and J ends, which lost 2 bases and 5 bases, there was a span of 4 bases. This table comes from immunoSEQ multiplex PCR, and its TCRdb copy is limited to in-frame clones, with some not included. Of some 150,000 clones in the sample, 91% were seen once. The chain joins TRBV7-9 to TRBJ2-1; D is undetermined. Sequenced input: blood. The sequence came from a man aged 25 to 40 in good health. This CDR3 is CASSLFHNEQFF. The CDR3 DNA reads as TGTGCCAGCAGCTTATTCCACAATGAGCAGTTCTTC.